This T cell receptor (beta chain) was profiled in a study of T cell repertoires in ileal Crohn's disease. Study-wide background: Median disease duration was roughly 7.9 years; 35% smoked at surgery. The study's findings and limits: Active smokers at surgery had more clonal expansions than non-smokers. High-frequency clones were more common in sorted CD8 than CD4 cells.

Per sample, roughly 0.5 micrograms of biopsy DNA were TCRB immunosequenced. Clones were read by immunoSEQ multiplex PCR, and TCRdb kept only the in-frame ones, dropping some. The profile shows some 15,000 clones, about three quarters of them singletons. Turning to this clone: The antigen remains undetermined.

The germline gives CDR1 KGHSH, CDR2 LQKENI. The CDR3 covers 12 residues. Trimming took off 6 bases at V and 3 bases at J, with 8 bases between the two ends. Time point reported: neoterminal ileum biopsy at postoperative endoscopy, about 6 months after surgery. The specimen sequenced was ileal tissue. The chain recombines TRBV18 with TRBJ1-1; the D gene is possibly TRBD1 (5 bases). This TCR was recovered from an adult with Crohn's disease. Here the CDR3 DNA reads TGTGCCAGCTCGGGGGGGGACACTGAAGCTTTCTTT. Translated, it gives CASSGGDTEAFF. Combining the CDR3 with reference TRBV18 and TRBJ1-1 gives the whole variable domain NAGVMQNPRHLVRRRGQEARLRCSPMKGHSHVYWYRQLPEEGLKFMVYLQKENIIDESGMPKERFSAEFPKEGPSILRIQQVVRGDSAAYFCASSGGDTEAFFGQGTRLTVV.